This T cell receptor beta chain was found in a study of neoadjuvant nivolumab and ipilimumab in lung cancer. Study at large: Patients got nivolumab 3 mg/kg on days 1, 15 and 29; combination added ipilimumab 1 mg/kg day 1. The study, taken as a whole, reports: Compared with tumor-adjacent uninvolved lung, resected tumors showed greater richness and clonality. Blood richness before therapy tracked richness in tumors resected after neoadjuvant therapy. From pretherapy to surgery, tumor richness and clonality rose with dual therapy.

Only in-frame clones appear in the TCRdb table, and some are missing; sequencing was by immunoSEQ multiplex PCR. The table shows some 50,000 clones, with around 89% occurring only once. Details on this clone: Its target is unknown.

The CDR3 length is 14 residues. CDR1 and CDR2 (germline): SGHRS, YFSETQ. Trimming pared 10 bases from V and 1 base from J, leaving 16 bases between. The sequence derives from an adult with non-small cell lung cancer. Some clones in this sample may be carry-over from other donors' samples. The sequencing used blood, collected before neoadjuvant nivolumab, alone or with ipilimumab. The chain has TRBV5-1 and TRBJ2-3; D is undetermined. The CDR3 is CASVELMRTDTQYF. CDR3 in DNA: TGCGCCTCAGTTGAGTTGATGCGCACAGATACGCAGTATTTT. The full variable domain, rest sourced from reference TRBV5-1 and TRBJ2-3, is KAGVTQTPRYLIKTRGQQVTLSCSPISGHRSVSWYQQTPGQGLQFLFEYFSETQRNKGNFPGRFSGRQFSNSRSEMNVSTLELGDSALYLCASVELMRTDTQYFGPGTRLTVL.